This TCR beta chain is drawn from a study of T cells in Graves' hyperthyroidism and ophthalmopathy. Study summary: Initial diagnosis, before any treatment, was when peripheral blood was collected.

TCR beta CDR3 regions were amplified from RNA. When the TCR CDR3 underwent first-round RT-PCR, the HTBI primer set was used. TCRdb passed the multiplex PCR reads through MiXCR, listing each CDR3 protein once. The sample has a few hundred thousand distinct CDR3 sequences; about 15% are singletons. There are 15 residues in the CDR3. The trim removed 6 bases at V and 9 bases at J, leaving 13 bases unmatched. Germline CDR1 MDHEN, CDR2 SYDVKM. Approximately 10 ml of fresh peripheral blood supplied the PBMCs. Study-wide findings and caveats: A median around 6 months before onset, the model predicted ophthalmopathy. Clonotypes that were expanded in thyroid above 0.001 mostly appeared in blood too.

This clonotype appeared many times. Its target is not known. This rearrangement joins TRBV28 to TRBJ2-1; 8 nucleotides line up with TRBD1. This clonotype was sampled from a woman aged 30 to 39 with Graves' ophthalmopathy. The sequenced sample consisted of blood. Here the CDR3 reads CASRPGGVGIGEQFF. CDR3 nucleotide sequence: TGTGCCAGCAGACCAGGGGGCGTTGGTATCGGTGAGCAGTTCTTC. The variable domain in full, completed from reference TRBV28 and TRBJ2-1, reads DVKVTQSSRYLVKRTGEKVFLECVQDMDHENMFWYRQDPGLGLRLIYFSYDVKMKEKGDIPEGYSVSREKKERFSLILESASTNQTSMYLCASRPGGVGIGEQFFGPGTRLTVL.